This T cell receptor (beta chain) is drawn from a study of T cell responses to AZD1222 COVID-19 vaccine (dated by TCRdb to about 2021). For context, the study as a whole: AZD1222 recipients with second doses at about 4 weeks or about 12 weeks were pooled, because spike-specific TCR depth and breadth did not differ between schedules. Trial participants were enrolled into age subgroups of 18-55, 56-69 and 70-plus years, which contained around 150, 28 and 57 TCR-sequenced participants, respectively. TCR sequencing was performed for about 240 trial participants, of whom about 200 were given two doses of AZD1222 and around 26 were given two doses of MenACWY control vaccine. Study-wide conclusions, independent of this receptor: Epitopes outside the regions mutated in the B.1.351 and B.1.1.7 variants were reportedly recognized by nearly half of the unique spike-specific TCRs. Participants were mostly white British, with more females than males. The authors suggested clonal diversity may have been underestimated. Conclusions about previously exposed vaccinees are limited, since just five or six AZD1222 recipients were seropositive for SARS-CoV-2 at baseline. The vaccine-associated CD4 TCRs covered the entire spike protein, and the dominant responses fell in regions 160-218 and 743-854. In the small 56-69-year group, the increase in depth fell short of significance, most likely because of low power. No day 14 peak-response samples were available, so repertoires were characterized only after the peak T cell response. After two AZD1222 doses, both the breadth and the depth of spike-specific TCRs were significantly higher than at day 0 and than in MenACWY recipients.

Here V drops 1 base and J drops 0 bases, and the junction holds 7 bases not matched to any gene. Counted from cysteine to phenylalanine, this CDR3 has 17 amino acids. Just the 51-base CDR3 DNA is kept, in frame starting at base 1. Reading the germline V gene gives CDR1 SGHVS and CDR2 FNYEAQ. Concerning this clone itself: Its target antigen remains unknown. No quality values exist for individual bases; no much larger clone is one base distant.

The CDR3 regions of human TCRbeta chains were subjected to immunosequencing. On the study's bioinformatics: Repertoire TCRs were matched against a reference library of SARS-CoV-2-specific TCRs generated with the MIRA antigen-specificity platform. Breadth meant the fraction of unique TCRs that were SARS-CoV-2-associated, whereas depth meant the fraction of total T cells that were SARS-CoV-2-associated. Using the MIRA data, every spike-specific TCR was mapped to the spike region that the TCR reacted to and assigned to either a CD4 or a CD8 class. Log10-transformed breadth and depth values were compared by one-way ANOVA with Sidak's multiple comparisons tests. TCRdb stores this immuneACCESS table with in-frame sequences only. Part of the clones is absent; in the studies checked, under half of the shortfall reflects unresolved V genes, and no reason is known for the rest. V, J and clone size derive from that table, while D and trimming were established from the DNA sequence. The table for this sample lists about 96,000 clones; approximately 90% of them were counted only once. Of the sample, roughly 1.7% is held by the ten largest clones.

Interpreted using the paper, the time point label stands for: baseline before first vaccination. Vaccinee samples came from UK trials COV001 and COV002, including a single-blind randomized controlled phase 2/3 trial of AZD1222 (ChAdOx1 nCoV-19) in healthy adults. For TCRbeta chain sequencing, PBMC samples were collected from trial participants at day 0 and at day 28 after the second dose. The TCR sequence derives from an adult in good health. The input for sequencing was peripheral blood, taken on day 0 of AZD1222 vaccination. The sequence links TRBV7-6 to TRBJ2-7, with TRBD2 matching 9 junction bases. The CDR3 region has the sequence CASSLEAGGTSSYEQYF. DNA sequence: TGTGCCAGCAGCTTAGAAGCGGGGGGCACCAGCTCCTACGAGCAGTACTTC.